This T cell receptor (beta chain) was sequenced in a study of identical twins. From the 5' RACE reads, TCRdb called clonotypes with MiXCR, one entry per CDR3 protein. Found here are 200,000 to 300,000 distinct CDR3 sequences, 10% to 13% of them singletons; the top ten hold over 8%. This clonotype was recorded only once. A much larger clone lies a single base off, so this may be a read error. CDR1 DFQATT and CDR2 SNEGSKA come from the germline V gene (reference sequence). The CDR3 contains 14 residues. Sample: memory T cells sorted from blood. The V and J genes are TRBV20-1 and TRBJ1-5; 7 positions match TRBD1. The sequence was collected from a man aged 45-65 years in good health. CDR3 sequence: CGANRGAGDQPQHF. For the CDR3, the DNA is TGCGGTGCTAACAGGGGCGCTGGGGATCAGCCCCAGCATTTT.